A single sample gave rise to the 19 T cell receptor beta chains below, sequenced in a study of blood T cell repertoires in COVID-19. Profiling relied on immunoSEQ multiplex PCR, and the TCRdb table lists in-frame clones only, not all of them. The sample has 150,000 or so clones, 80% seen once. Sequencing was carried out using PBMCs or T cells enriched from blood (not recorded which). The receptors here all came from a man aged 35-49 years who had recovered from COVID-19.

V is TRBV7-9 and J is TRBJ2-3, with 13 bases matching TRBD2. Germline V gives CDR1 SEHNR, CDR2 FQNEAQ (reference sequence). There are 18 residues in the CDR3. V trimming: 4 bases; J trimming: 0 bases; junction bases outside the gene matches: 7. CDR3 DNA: TGTGCCAGCAGCTGGGGACTAGCGGGGCAGACTAGCACAGATACGCAGTATTTT. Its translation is CASSWGLAGQTSTDTQYF.

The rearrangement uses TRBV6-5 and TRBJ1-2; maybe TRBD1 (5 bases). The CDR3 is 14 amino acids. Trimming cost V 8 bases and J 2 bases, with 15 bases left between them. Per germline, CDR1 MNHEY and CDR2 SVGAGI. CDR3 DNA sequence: TGTGCCAGCCGTCGGGGGGTGGGAAACTATGGCTACACCTTC. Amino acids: CASRRGVGNYGYTF.

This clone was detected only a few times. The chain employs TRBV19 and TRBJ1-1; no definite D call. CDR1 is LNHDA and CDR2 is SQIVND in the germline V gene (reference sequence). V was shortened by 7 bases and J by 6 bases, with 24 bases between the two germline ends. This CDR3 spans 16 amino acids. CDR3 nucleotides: TGTGCCAGTACCCTCTCGTCGGCAGCATGGGAGTCTGAAGCTTTCTTT. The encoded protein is CASTLSSAAWESEAFF.

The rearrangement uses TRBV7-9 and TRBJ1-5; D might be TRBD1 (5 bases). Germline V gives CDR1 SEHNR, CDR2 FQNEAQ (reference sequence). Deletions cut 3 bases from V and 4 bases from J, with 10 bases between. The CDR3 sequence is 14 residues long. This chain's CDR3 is CASSFGTGNQPQHF. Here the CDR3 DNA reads TGTGCCAGCAGCTTCGGGACTGGAAATCAGCCCCAGCATTTT.

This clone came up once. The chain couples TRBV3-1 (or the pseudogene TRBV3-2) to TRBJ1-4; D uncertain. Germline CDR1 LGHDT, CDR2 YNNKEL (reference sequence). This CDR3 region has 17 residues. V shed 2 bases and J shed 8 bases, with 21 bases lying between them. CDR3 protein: CASSQWRGLREREKLFF. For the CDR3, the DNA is TGTGCCAGCAGCCAATGGCGCGGACTCCGGGAAAGGGAAAAACTGTTTTTT.

The CDR3 DNA sequence: TGTGCCAGTACTCTTCGGCGGGGGATTTCTGGAAACACCATATATTTT. Encoded protein: CASTLRRGISGNTIYF. The chain employs TRBV7-6 and TRBJ1-3; D is possibly TRBD1 (5 bases). V was clipped by 9 bases and J by 1 base, with 19 bases between them. Per germline, CDR1 SGHVS and CDR2 FNYEAQ. The CDR3 is 16 amino acids.

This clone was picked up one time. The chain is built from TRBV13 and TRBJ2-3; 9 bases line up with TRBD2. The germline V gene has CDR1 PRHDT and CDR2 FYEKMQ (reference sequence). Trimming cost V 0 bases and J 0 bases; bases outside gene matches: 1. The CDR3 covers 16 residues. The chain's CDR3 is CASSLGLAGSTDTQYF. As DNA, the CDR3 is TGTGCCAGCAGCTTAGGACTAGCGGGTAGCACAGATACGCAGTATTTT.

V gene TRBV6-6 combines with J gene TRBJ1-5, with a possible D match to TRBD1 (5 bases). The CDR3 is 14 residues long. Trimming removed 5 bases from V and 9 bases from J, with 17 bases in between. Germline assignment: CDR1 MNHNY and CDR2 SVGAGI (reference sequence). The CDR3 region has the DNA TGTGCCAGCAGTCCCGAGGACATTTCTAGGCCCCAGCATTTT. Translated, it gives CASSPEDISRPQHF.

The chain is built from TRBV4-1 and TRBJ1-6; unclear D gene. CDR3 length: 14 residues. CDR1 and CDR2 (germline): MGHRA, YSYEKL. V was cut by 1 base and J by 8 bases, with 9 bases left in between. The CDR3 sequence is CASSQGFGDSPLHF. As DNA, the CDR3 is TGCGCCAGCAGCCAAGGCTTCGGGGATTCACCCCTCCACTTT.

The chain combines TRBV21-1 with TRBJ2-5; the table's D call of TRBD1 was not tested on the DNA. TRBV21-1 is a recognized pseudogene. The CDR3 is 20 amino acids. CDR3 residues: CASSVRKTGTHAPLKAAQYF. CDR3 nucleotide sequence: TGTGCCAGCAGCGTTAGAAAGACCGGGACACACGCTCCCCTCAAAGCGGCCCAGTACTTC.

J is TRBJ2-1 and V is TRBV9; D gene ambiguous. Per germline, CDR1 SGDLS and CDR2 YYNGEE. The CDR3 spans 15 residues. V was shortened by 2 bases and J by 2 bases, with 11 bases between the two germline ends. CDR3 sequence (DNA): TGTGCCAGCAGCGTTAGCCCCTCCCCCTACAATGAGCAGTTCTTC. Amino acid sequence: CASSVSPSPYNEQFF. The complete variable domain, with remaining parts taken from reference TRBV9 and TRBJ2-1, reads DSGVTQTPKHLITATGQRVTLRCSPRSGDLSVYWYQQSLDQGLQFLIQYYNGEERAKGNILERFSAQQFPDLHSELNLSSLELGDSALYFCASSVSPSPYNEQFFGPGTRLTVL.

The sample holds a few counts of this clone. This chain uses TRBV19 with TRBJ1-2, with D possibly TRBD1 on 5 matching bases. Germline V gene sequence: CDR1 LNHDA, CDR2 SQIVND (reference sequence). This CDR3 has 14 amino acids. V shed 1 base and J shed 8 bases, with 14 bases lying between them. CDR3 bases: TGTGCCAGTAGTATAGCCGGACACCGAAGGGGCTACACCTTC. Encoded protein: CASSIAGHRRGYTF.

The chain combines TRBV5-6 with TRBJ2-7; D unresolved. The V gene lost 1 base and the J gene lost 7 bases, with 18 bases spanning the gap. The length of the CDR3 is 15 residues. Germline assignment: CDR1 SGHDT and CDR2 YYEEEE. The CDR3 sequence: CASSLMGRPLEEQYF. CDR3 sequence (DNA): TGTGCCAGCAGCTTGATGGGCCGGCCCCTTGAGGAGCAGTACTTC.

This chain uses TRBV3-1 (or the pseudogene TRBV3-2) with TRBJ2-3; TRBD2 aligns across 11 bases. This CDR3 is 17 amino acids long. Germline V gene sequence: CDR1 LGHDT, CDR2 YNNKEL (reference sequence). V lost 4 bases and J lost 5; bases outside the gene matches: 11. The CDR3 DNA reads TGTGCCAGCAGCCTAATGGCGACTAGCGGGGTAGTAGATACGCAGTATTTT. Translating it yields CASSLMATSGVVDTQYF.

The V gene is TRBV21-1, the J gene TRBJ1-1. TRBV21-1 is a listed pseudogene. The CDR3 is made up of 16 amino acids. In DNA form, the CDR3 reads TGTGCCAGCAGCAAAGGGTACCCGCAAAGGGAGACTGAAGCTTTCTTT. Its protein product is CASSKGYPQRETEAFF.

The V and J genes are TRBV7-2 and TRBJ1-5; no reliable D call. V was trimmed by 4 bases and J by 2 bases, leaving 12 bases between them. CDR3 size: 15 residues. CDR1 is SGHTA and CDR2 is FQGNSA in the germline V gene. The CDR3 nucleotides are TGTGCCAGCAGCTCAGGTCGGAGGGGCAATCAGCCCCAGCATTTT. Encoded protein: CASSSGRRGNQPQHF.

The CDR3 DNA reads as TGTGCCAGCTCACCGCCCCCATTGACTAGCGGGGGGGCCGATGAGCAGTTCTTC. Translated: CASSPPPLTSGGADEQFF. The rearrangement links TRBV18 to TRBJ2-1, with 14 bases fitting TRBD2. Germline trimming cut 3 bases from V and 8 bases from J; bases unmatched to any gene: 12. CDR3 length: 18 residues. The V gene's germline CDR1 is KGHSH and CDR2 LQKENI.

The CDR3 bases are TGTGCCAGTAGTGAAAGGGACAGCTTCCTCGCGGGGACGGGCTACACCTTC. This sequence encodes CASSERDSFLAGTGYTF. The chain recombines TRBV19 with TRBJ1-2; TRBD1 agrees at 7 bases. J lost 8 bases, V lost 5 bases, and 20 bases had no gene match. The CDR3 spans 17 residues. Per the germline V gene, CDR1 is LNHDA and CDR2 is SQIVND (reference sequence).

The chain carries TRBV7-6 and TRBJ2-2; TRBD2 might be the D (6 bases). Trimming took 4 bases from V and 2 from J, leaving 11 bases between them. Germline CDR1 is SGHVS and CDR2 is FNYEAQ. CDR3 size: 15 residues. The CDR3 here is CASSSRLGNTGELFF. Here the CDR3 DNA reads TGTGCCAGCAGCTCTCGACTAGGTAACACCGGGGAGCTGTTTTTT.